This T cell receptor beta chain comes out of a study of blood T cell repertoires in COVID-19. Study background: Donors in the United States, Italy and Spain gave samples during acute or convalescent COVID-19.

CDR3 length equals 15 residues. CDR1 is SGHVS, CDR2 FNYEAQ, per germline. Losses at the gene ends were 2 bases for V and 4 bases for J; bases not matched to a gene: 5. Seattle cases were enrolled at active infection and followed longitudinally. Original handling: The authors estimated nucleated cell counts from reference gene primer amplification. The assay was immunoSEQ multiplex PCR, and TCRdb's table has in-frame clones only and misses some. That table is the source of V, J and clone size, and D and trimming were worked out from the DNA. This sample has some 270,000 clones, with around 86% found just once.

The chain recombines TRBV7-6 with TRBJ2-1, with 7 bases that match TRBD1. Source material: peripheral blood. The clonotype was recovered from a woman of 80 years or more with COVID-19, enrolled during active disease. CDR3 sequence: CASSLMSGGYNEQFF. The DNA of the CDR3 is TGTGCCAGCAGCTTAATGTCAGGGGGATACAATGAGCAGTTCTTC.